Below are 14 T cell receptor beta chains sequenced from a single sample in a study of blood T cell repertoires in COVID-19. Profiled with immunoSEQ multiplex PCR; TCRdb holds only in-frame clones, not every one. The sample lists about 270,000 clones, less than 85% occurring once. Specimen: peripheral blood. Every receptor here comes from a woman aged 18-29 years with acute or convalescent COVID-19.

The chain is built from TRBV11-2 and TRBJ2-3; TRBD1 aligns across 7 bases. J lost 2 bases, V lost 5 bases, and 13 bases had no gene match. CDR1 and CDR2 (germline): SGHAT, FQNNGV. CDR3 length: 17 amino acids. The CDR3 loop reads CASSDLRWQGDTDTQYF. As DNA, the CDR3 is TGTGCCAGCAGCGACCTCCGGTGGCAGGGGGACACAGATACGCAGTATTTT.

V is TRBV30 and J is TRBJ2-7; D might be TRBD1 (6 bases). The CDR3 covers 13 residues. With 3 bases removed from V and 6 bases from J, the gap between germline ends came to 15 bases. Germline CDR1 and CDR2: GTSNPN and SVGIG (reference sequence). The CDR3 DNA reads as TGTGCCTGGAGGTACAGGGTGATCGGCGAGCAGTACTTC. It codes for CAWRYRVIGEQYF.

The chain uses TRBV29-1 and TRBJ1-1, with D perhaps matching TRBD1 (5 bases). Trimming took 5 bases from V and 1 from J, leaving 14 bases between them. This CDR3 is 14 amino acids long. The germline CDR1 and CDR2 sequences are SQVTM and ANQGSEA. The CDR3 nucleotides read TGCAGCGTTTCCTCTCAGGGAAAGAACACTGAAGCTTTCTTT. Encoded protein: CSVSSQGKNTEAFF.

This clone was detected only once. The chain couples TRBV6-5 to TRBJ1-4; 7 bases are a match to TRBD1. V lost 5 bases, J lost 0 bases, and 3 bases stayed unmatched. Germline V gene lookup returns CDR1 MNHEY and CDR2 SVGAGI. There are 15 residues in the CDR3. CDR3 residues: CASSRDSATNEKLFF. DNA of the CDR3: TGTGCCAGCAGTAGGGACAGTGCAACTAATGAAAAACTGTTTTTT.

This clone was seen just once. V gene TRBV28 combines with J gene TRBJ2-1, with 14 bases identical to TRBD2. Germline loops: CDR1 MDHEN, CDR2 SYDVKM. The CDR3 has 16 amino acids. The junction had 10 bases not matched to a gene; V was cut back by 5 bases and J by 10 bases. CDR3 coding DNA: TGTGCCAGCAGTCTCGGGACTAGCGGGAGTTTTGGAGAGCAGTTCTTC. Translated: CASSLGTSGSFGEQFF.

J is TRBJ2-3 and V is TRBV4-3, with TRBD2 matching over 10 bases. Germline trimming cut 0 bases from V and 4 bases from J; bases unmatched to any gene: 10. CDR3 size: 18 residues. The germline V gene encodes CDR1 LGHNA and CDR2 YSLEER. The CDR3 loop reads CASSQDRRSSGRSDTQYF. CDR3 nucleotide sequence: TGCGCCAGCAGCCAAGATCGCCGGTCTAGCGGGAGATCAGATACGCAGTATTTT.

Here the CDR3 DNA reads TGTGCCAGCAGTTCCCTAAACTCTGGAAACACCATATATTTT. It codes for CASSSLNSGNTIYF. The J gene is TRBJ1-3, the V gene TRBV27; unclear D gene. Germline-derived CDR1 and CDR2 are MNHEY and SMNVEV (reference sequence). V dropped 4 bases and J dropped 0 bases, with 7 bases sitting between them. The CDR3 totals 14 residues.

This sequence joins TRBV6-5 and TRBJ2-1, with TRBD1 identical over 9 bases. V dropped 5 bases and J dropped 7; count of bases not matched to a gene: 9. The CDR3 has 15 amino acids. Germline-derived CDR1 and CDR2 are MNHEY and SVGAGI. CDR3 sequence (DNA): TGTGCCAGCAGTCTCGGACAGGGGAGGGTGAATGAGCAGTTCTTC. Encoded protein: CASSLGQGRVNEQFF.

The chain joins TRBV11-2 to TRBJ2-1; TRBD2 is a possible D gene (5 bases). CDR3 size: 13 residues. The germline CDR1 and CDR2 sequences are SGHAT and FQNNGV. V lost 6 bases to trimming and J lost 8 bases, with 14 bases between them. The CDR3 reads CASRDWLAHEQFF. CDR3 bases: TGTGCCAGCAGAGACTGGCTAGCCCATGAGCAGTTCTTC.

The CDR3 loop reads CASSPWGLAGVSFF. In DNA, the CDR3 is TGTGCCAGCAGTCCCTGGGGACTAGCGGGAGTGTCGTTCTTC. The rearrangement joins TRBV28 to TRBJ2-1; 14 nucleotides agree with TRBD2. From germline, CDR1 is MDHEN and CDR2 SYDVKM. This CDR3 spans 14 amino acids. V gave up 5 bases and J gave up 15 bases; unmatched junction bases: 9.

This chain links TRBV18 with TRBJ2-2; tentatively, D is TRBD2 (6 bases). Trimming shortened V by 6 bases and J by 1 base, and 9 bases separated the two germline ends. The CDR3 loop spans 14 amino acids. CDR1 KGHSH and CDR2 LQKENI come from the germline V gene. This chain's CDR3 is CASSQGLNTGELFF. CDR3 nucleotide sequence: TGTGCCAGCTCGCAGGGACTGAACACCGGGGAGCTGTTTTTT. Full variable domain (remainder filled in from reference TRBV18 and TRBJ2-2): NAGVMQNPRHLVRRRGQEARLRCSPMKGHSHVYWYRQLPEEGLKFMVYLQKENIIDESGMPKERFSAEFPKEGPSILRIQQVVRGDSAAYFCASSQGLNTGELFFGEGSRLTVL.

The V and J genes are TRBV29-1 and TRBJ2-1; 9 bases are shared with TRBD2. The CDR3 contains 15 residues. V gave up 0 bases and J gave up 7 bases; unmatched junction bases: 7. From germline, CDR1 is SQVTM and CDR2 ANQGSEA. The DNA for the CDR3 is TGCAGCGTTGAAGATTTGGCGGGAGGGGGTAATGAGCAGTTCTTC. Translated: CSVEDLAGGGNEQFF.

V gene TRBV3-1 (or the pseudogene TRBV3-2) combines with J gene TRBJ2-3; 10 nucleotides align to TRBD2. In germline, CDR1 is LGHDT, CDR2 YNNKEL (reference sequence). The CDR3 is made up of 17 amino acids. Trimming cost V 4 bases and J 0 bases; bases outside gene matches: 7. The CDR3 nucleotides are TGTGCCAGCAGCCCTGTTTCGACTAGCGGGAGCACAGATACGCAGTATTTT. This codes for CASSPVSTSGSTDTQYF.

This clone has more than one count but fewer than ten. The J gene is TRBJ1-2, the V gene TRBV7-8, with D possibly TRBD1 on 5 matching bases. This CDR3 comprises 15 residues. V shed 5 bases and J shed 6 bases, with 19 bases lying between them. CDR1 is SGHVS, CDR2 FQNEAQ, per germline. The CDR3 spells CASSRQSRRLDGYTF. CDR3 bases: TGTGCCAGCAGCAGACAGTCCCGGCGATTAGATGGCTACACCTTC.